This TCR beta chain comes out of a study of cytomegalovirus exposure and HLA in healthy donors (dated by TCRdb to about 2017). General notes on the study: In an earlier analysis of roughly 500 of the donors, 276 Gb of sequence data and 90 million to 120 million unique TCR beta sequences from 150 million to 200 million T cells were reported. Every repertoire in the discovery cohort had been generated on one and the same sequencing platform. The aim of the study was to test whether cataloging public T cell receptors could identify signatures of past pathogen exposure. Across about 370 genotyped donors of the cohort, an average of approximately 200,000 unique TCR beta nucleotide sequences per donor were sequenced, and roughly 17% of those sequences were non-productive. In an earlier analysis of 587 of the donors, high-throughput TCR beta sequencing was used to judge whether each TCR beta V gene segment behaved as functional or pseudogenic. The study combined high-throughput TCR immunosequencing, statistical association of individual TCRs with disease status, and machine learning to predict cytomegalovirus infection status. Alongside the repertoire data, information on donor age, sex, ethnicity and CMV serostatus was compiled. Along with the approximately 700-subject first cohort, a separate validation cohort of 120 different subjects was used. Typing coverage differed by locus: A, B, C, DRB1 and DQB1 were typed in roughly 620-630 donors, DQA1 in around 500, DPA1 in approximately 600, and DPB1 in roughly 450. Roughly 5 DR-DQ haplotypes were handled as single units for association and clustering because linkage in the cohort was strong. The study profiled the T cell repertoires of under 700 subjects by immunosequencing and related them to cytomegalovirus serostatus. Of the roughly 390 genotyped donors, 65% to 90% were placed in the genetic ancestry cluster associated with self-reported Caucasian donors. A later analysis re-analyzed previously published TCR beta repertoires from hundreds of donors and added high-resolution HLA genotyping to study TCR occurrence patterns. Roughly 300 gigabases of sequencing data and 70 million to 100 million unique TCR sequences were included in an early release covering 550 to 650 HLA-typed donors. Rather than drawing on any new phenotypic data, the later analysis identified candidate immune exposures from TCR beta sequences and the way those sequences occurred across donors. Both class I and class II loci were covered by HLA typing, at four-digit resolution. A later genetic analysis used genome-wide SNP genotypes for about three fifths of the roughly 700 donors, treating that subset as a discovery cohort. Results and caveats for the whole study, not just this receptor: A further reported finding was that TCR beta sequences accurately predicted the HLA-A and HLA-B alleles for most subjects in the first cohort. A later analysis associated about 17,000 TCR beta sequences with specific HLA alleles at a false discovery rate of 0.05. Sequencing depth was assumed to be roughly uniform across donors in the presence/absence analyses, though that assumption may not hold. According to a later analysis, parvovirus B19, influenza, CMV and Epstein-Barr virus appeared linked to several top co-occurrence clusters. In a later analysis, HLA-associated TCR beta chains showed more clonal expansion and lower generation probabilities than non-associated chains that were equally common. Because some donors lacked HLA typing at each locus, the association tests relied only on the typed subset. The cohort was sequenced for TCR beta chains only, and without alpha or paired-chain data the features that could be detected were limited. V-gene and J-gene trimming of TCR beta chains was associated with a missense DCLRE1C variant in a later genetic analysis, and the association was replicated in an independent cohort. Immune exposure information for the cohort was limited to CMV serostatus. The study gave a list of about 170 TCR beta chains associated with cytomegalovirus. A cluster of highly shared sequence variants was judged likely to be a technical artifact of the sequencing pipeline. In a later genetic analysis, fewer N-insertions in productive TCRs were reported among donors in an Asian-associated ancestry cluster than the roughly 700-donor mean. A few of the identified cytomegalovirus-associated TCR beta chains were confirmed in vitro to be specific for cytomegalovirus antigens. The classifier was reported to diagnose cytomegalovirus status with high specificity and sensitivity in both the original cohort and the validation cohort. An earlier analysis of approximately 570 of the donors showed that most TCR beta V segments appeared in productive rearrangements either about 90% or about 30% of the time, which broadly matched IMGT annotations. Most TCR sequences were observed very rarely across donors, whereas some public TCRs were present in many individuals. In a later analysis, the rate of TCR association differed among HLA loci, with DRB1 alleles having the most associated TCRs and HLA-C alleles having the fewest. About 17 rarely observed V segments, including chromosome 9 orphons, were excluded from the earlier analysis of several hundred of the donors because counts were too low. Correlated functional status among segregating V segments might reflect linkage disequilibrium, but an unknown experimental factor could not be ruled out. Most CMV-associated TCR beta chains appeared to be HLA-restricted in a later analysis, and the HLA associations seemed to be driven largely by CMV exposure. According to the authors, the approach could potentially be generalized to other disease states and immunological phenotypes. Assigning TCR associations to individual alleles was difficult when HLA alleles, especially DR and DQ, strongly co-occurred. The 87-base-pair reads could not distinguish some IMGT-functional V segments, including TRBV6-2 and TRBV6-3, so those segments were excluded.

To note about this clone: Its cognate antigen has yet to be identified.

Taken from the germline V gene, the CDR1 and CDR2 loops are KGHSH and LQKENI. The CDR3 goes from the cysteine to the phenylalanine over 15 residues. The DNA shown is the 45-base CDR3, in frame from base 1. Relative to germline, V is 5 bases shorter and J is 0 bases shorter, with 13 bases between their ends. To prepare the library, the immunoSEQ multiplex PCR assay was applied. For the multiplex PCR, a mixture combining 60 forward primers for TCR Vbeta segments and 13 reverse primers for TCR Jbeta segments was used. The CDR3 region of rearranged TCR beta genes was amplified from genomic DNA with a multiplex PCR assay. The Illumina HiSeq System was used to sequence the amplified TCR beta libraries as 87-base-pair reads. The paper's processing steps were these. Across the 500 to 850 repertoires, a later analysis counted some 81 million unique TCR beta chains, around 10 million of which were shared by at least two donors. To remove PCR and sequencing errors, raw reads were error-corrected and collapsed into unique sequences using a nearest-neighbor algorithm that merged closely related sequences. To assign V, D and J gene segments, CDR3 sequences were aligned to IMGT reference sequences. For a sequence to be retained, at least a six-nucleotide match to both a V gene segment and a J gene segment was required. A rearrangement counted as productive if the CDR3 had no stop codons and remained in frame with V and J, and every other rearrangement counted as non-productive. Following IMGT convention, CDR3 was defined as the stretch from the second conserved V-encoded cysteine up to the conserved J-encoded phenylalanine. In an earlier analysis of around 540 of the donors, sequences lacking an unambiguous match to a single V gene segment were excluded. In an earlier analysis of around 590 of the donors, a V segment was called functional when productive rearrangements were above 56.7%, and segregating when the standard deviation between donors exceeded 5%. A statistical classification framework was developed to diagnose cytomegalovirus status using the catalog of TCR beta chain sequences. In a later analysis, TCR nucleotide sequences were compared against IMGT/GENE-DB human TR gene sequences so that V and J genes could be assigned. Using the TCRdist pipeline, a later analysis assigned CDR3 sequences along with most-parsimonious VDJ recombination scenarios. In a later analysis, each TCR beta chain was defined by its CDR3 amino acid sequence together with its V-gene family, and reads without a unique V-gene family were excluded. In a later analysis, 500 to 650 highly shared, low-generation-probability nucleotide sequences were removed to address suspected cross-contamination and a sequencing artifact. In a later analysis, a clonal expansion index for each public chain was calculated from normalized within-repertoire ranks of inferred template counts. A later analysis computed generation probabilities with a VDJ recombination model fitted to out-of-frame rearrangements, and checked the results against IGoR. In a later analysis, hypergeometric tests were used to score TCR-TCR, TCR-HLA and TCR-CMV co-occurrence, with a repertoire-size bias correction applied to TCR pairs. In a later analysis, false discovery rates were estimated by permuting HLA or CMV assignments 20 times. In a later analysis, co-occurring TCRs were grouped with DBSCAN, and TCRdist sequence similarity was added when clustering was performed within HLA-allele-positive subsets. Repertoires with fewer than 30,000 or more than 120,000 public chains, plus five repertoires with anomalous nucleotide sharing, were excluded from co-occurrence clustering. As stored in TCRdb, this immuneACCESS dataset retains in-frame rearrangements with V and J assigned. A fraction of the clones does not appear; measured against another copy, unresolved V genes explain less than half of the discrepancy, and the remainder lacks a known reason. V, J and clone size were drawn from that table, and D and trimming were deduced from the DNA. This sample's clone table shows 200,000 or so clones. The leading ten clones occupy roughly 0.74% of the sample.

In total, 630 or so healthy bone marrow donors made up the cohort. All cohort members were sampled while nominally healthy, although unrecorded immune exposures were likely present. The donor was CMV seronegative and belonged to the group of 350 to 400 seronegative cohort members. A peripheral blood sample was collected from each donor, and TCR beta sequencing was performed on peripheral blood mononuclear cells. Genomic DNA extraction from the blood cell samples was performed with the Qiagen DNeasy Blood Extraction Kit. The sample taken for sequencing was PBMCs. The sequence links TRBV18 to TRBJ1-2, and possibly TRBD1, on 6 matching bases. This clonotype originated in a boy aged 10-17 years in good health and CMV-seronegative. The bases are TGTGCCAGCTCAAGGGGGAACGAAGCTAACTATGGCTACACCTTC. Translated, it reads CASSRGNEANYGYTF.